This paragraph reports one T cell receptor (beta chain). This specimen includes other DNA sequences encoding the same CDR3. The germline V and J ends were trimmed by 0 bases and 6 bases, with 17 bases remaining between them. This CDR3 spans 16 amino acids. Germline-derived CDR1 and CDR2 are ENHRY and SYGVKD. Repertoires were generated with immunoSEQ multiplex PCR, while TCRdb's copy carries only in-frame clones and drops some. The data contain hundreds of thousands of clones, about 79% of them singletons. The data belong to a study of shared clonotypes between healthy human individuals. The chain joins TRBV10-3 to TRBJ1-2; D perhaps matches TRBD1 (6 bases). This sequence was found in a woman between 40 and 50 years old in good health. Some clones in this sample may be carry-over from other donors' samples. Specimen: PBMCs. The CDR3 region is CAISESPSRGGNGYTF. Written as DNA, the CDR3 is TGTGCCATCAGTGAGTCGCCGAGCAGGGGAGGGAATGGCTACACCTTC.